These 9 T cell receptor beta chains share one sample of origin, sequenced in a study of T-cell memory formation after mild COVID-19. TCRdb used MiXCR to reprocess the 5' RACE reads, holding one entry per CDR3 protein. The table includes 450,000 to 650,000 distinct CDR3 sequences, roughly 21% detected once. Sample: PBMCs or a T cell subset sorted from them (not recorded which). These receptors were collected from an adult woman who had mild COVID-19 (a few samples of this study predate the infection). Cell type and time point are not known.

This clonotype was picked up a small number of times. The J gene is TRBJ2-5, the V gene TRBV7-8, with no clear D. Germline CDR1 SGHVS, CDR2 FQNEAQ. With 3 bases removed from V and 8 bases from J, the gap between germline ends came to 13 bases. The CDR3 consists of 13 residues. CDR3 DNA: TGTGCCAGCAGCTTCGGAATCCAAGTTACCCAGTACTTC. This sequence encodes CASSFGIQVTQYF. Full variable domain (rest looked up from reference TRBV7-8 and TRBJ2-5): GAGVSQSPRYKVAKRGQDVALRCDPISGHVSLFWYQQALGQGPEFLTYFQNEAQLDKSGLPSDRFFAERPEGSVSTLKIQRTQQEDSAVYLCASSFGIQVTQYFGPGTRLLVL.

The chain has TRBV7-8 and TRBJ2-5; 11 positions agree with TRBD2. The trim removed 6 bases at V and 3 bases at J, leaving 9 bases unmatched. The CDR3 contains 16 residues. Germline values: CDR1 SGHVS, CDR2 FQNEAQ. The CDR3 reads CASSRTSGREEETQYF. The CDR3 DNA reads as TGTGCCAGCAGTCGTACTAGCGGGAGAGAGGAAGAGACCCAGTACTTC.

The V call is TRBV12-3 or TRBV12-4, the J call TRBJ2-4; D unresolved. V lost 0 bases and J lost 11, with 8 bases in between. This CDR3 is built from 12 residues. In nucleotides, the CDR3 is TGTGCCAGCAGTTTAGCACAGAAGCTTCAGTACTTC. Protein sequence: CASSLAQKLQYF.

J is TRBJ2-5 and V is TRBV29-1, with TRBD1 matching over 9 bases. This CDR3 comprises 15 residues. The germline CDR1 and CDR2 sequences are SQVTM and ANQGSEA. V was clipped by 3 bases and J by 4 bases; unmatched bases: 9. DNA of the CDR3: TGCAGCGTTGACGTTTCGGGACAGGGCGGAGAGACCCAGTACTTC. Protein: CSVDVSGQGGETQYF.

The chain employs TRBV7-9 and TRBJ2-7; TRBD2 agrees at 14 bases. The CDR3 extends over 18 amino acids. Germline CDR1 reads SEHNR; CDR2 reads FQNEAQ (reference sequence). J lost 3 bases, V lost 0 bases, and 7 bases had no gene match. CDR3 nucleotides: TGTGCCAGCAGCTTAGCACCGGGACTAGCGGGAGTTGGCTACGAGCAGTACTTC. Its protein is CASSLAPGLAGVGYEQYF.

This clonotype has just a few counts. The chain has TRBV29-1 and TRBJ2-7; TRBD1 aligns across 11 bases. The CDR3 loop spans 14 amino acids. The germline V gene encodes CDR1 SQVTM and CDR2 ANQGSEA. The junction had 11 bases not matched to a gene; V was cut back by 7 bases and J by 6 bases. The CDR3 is CSANFRDRGFEQYF. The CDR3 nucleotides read TGCAGCGCCAATTTCCGGGACAGGGGGTTCGAGCAGTACTTC.

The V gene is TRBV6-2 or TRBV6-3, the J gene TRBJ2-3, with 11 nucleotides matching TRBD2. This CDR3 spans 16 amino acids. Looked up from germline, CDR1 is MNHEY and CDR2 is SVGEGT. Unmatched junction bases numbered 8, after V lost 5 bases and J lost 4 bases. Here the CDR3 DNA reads TGTGCCAGCAGTCCCTCCCCTAGCGGGAGGTCAGATACGCAGTATTTT. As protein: CASSPSPSGRSDTQYF.

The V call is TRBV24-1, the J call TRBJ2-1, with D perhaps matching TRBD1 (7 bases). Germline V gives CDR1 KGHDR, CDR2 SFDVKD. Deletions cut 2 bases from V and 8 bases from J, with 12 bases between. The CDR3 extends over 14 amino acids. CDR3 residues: CATSDSSGGYEQFF. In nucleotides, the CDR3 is TGTGCCACCAGTGATTCTTCAGGGGGGTATGAGCAGTTCTTC.

The CDR3 nucleotides read TGTGCCAGCAGTGCGGCCGGGACCGGGGGGAAAGAGACCCAGTACTTC. Translating gives CASSAAGTGGKETQYF. This chain links TRBV25-1 with TRBJ2-5; 7 bases are shared with TRBD2. V lost 4 bases to trimming and J lost 3 bases; unmatched junction nucleotides: 11. Germline V gene lookup returns CDR1 MGHDK and CDR2 SYGVNS. CDR3 size: 16 residues.